This T cell receptor beta chain was retrieved from a study of blood T cell repertoires in COVID-19. Study details: Samples came from the United States, Italy and Spain, spanning acute and convalescent COVID-19. PBMCs, B-cell-depleted T cells, or T cells were the source of the cDNA or gDNA that made up the material.

The CDR3 is 14 residues long. V was clipped by 5 bases and J by 8 bases, with 18 bases between them. Germline CDR1 is SEHNR and CDR2 is FQNEAQ (reference sequence). During active infection, Seattle patients enrolled and were then monitored through disease. Per the authors' pipeline: Amplified reference gene primers provided the basis for estimating nucleated cell counts. TCRdb keeps only in-frame clones here, not all; method: immunoSEQ multiplex PCR. The DNA was the basis for D and trimming; V, J and clone size are from that table. The sample consists of a few hundred thousand clones, 90% of them appearing once.

The chain recombines TRBV7-9 with TRBJ1-2, with unresolved D. Sequencing used peripheral blood. The receptor was isolated from a woman aged 55-69 years with COVID-19, enrolled during active disease. As DNA, the CDR3 is TGTGCCAGCAGCGAGGAGGTATCAGTGAAAGGCTACACCTTC. This gives the protein CASSEEVSVKGYTF.